The source of this TCR beta chain is a study of blood T cell repertoires in COVID-19. Germline-derived CDR1 and CDR2 are MNHEY and SVGAGI. The CDR3 loop spans 12 amino acids. V was clipped by 0 bases and J by 6 bases, with 6 bases between them. Individuals aged about 18 to 90 years were recruited from roughly 23 US areas. Notes on this clone: At the DNA level, this CDR3 is encoded by other sequences in the same sample as well.

Here immunoSEQ multiplex PCR was the method, and the copy in TCRdb shows in-frame clones only, minus some. The data hold roughly 200,000 clones, with 80% to 90% observed a single time. This receptor was obtained from a woman in her forties or fifties in a cohort exposed to, infected with or recovered from COVID-19 (not recorded which). The sample consisted of PBMCs or T cells enriched from blood (not recorded which). The chain joins TRBV6-5 to TRBJ2-7, with D perhaps TRBD1 (6 bases). CDR3: CASSYSTGEQYF. The CDR3 nucleotides read TGTGCCAGCAGTTACTCGACAGGCGAGCAGTACTTC.